This T cell receptor (beta chain) was sequenced in a study of molecular identifiers for immune sequencing clone quantification. Notes on this clonotype: A read error may explain this, as a much larger clone is one base away.

The CDR3 is 13 amino acids. Germline CDR1 reads GTSNPN; CDR2 reads SVGIG (reference sequence). MiXCR was run by TCRdb on the PCR reads, yielding one entry per CDR3 protein. There are hundreds of thousands of distinct CDR3 sequences in the sample; less than 30% occur only once, and 0.78% lies in the top ten. The genes are TRBV30 and TRBJ2-7; 9 bases align to TRBD2. The clonotype comes from a human donor in good health. Some libraries in this study had Jurkat cell RNA spiked in. Sample: naive CD8+ T cells from blood, with Jurkat cell RNA spiked in. Described subset: FACS-sorted CD8+CD4-CCR7+CD45RA+ naive T cells. CDR3 bases: TGTGCCTGGAGTGTCGGCGGGGGGGACGAGCCGTACTTC. Protein: CAWSVGGGDEPYF.